This TCR beta chain was recorded in a study of post-analysis software for immune sequencing data. In the study overall: Patients had relapsing-remitting, secondary progressive or progressive-relapsing multiple sclerosis; some lacked subtype. Study conclusions and caveats: Roughly 5 TRBV segments occurring more often in patients than controls included TRBV5-6, TRBV5-1 and TRBV20-1. Controls had significantly higher normalized Chao1 diversity than multiple sclerosis patients. Strong co-clustering by F measure was evident for samples that had been prepared in the same batch.

Germline CDR1 and CDR2: SQVTM and ANQGSEA. The V gene lost 4 bases and the J gene lost 5 bases, with 8 bases spanning the gap. The CDR3 contains 11 residues. Incorporated into the TCR beta cDNA libraries were unique molecular identifiers, which served to reduce PCR and sequencing biases. TCRdb reprocessed the PCR reads via MiXCR and lists one record per CDR3 protein. Of about 800,000 distinct CDR3 sequences listed, roughly 30% are singletons. With regard to this clonotype: Its antigen is unknown.

The sequencing sample was made of blood. V and J are TRBV29-1 and TRBJ1-1; D not resolved. The sequence was obtained from a girl aged 10-17 years with multiple sclerosis. The chain's CDR3 is CSVARETEAFF. Here the CDR3 DNA reads TGCAGCGTTGCTAGGGAAACTGAAGCTTTCTTT.